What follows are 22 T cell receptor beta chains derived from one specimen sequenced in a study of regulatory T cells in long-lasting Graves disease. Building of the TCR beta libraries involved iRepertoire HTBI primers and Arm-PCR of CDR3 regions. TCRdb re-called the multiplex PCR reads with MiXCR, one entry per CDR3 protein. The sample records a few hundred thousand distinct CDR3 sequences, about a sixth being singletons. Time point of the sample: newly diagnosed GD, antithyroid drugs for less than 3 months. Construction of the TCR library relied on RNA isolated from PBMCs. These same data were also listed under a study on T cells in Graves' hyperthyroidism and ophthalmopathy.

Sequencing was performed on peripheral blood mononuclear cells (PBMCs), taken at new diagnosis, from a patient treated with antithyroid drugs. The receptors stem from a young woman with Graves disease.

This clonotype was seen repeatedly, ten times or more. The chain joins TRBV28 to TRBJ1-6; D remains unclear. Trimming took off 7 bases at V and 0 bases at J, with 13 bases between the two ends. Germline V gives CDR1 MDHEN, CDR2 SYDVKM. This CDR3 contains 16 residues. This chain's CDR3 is CASTGWLSSYNSPLHF. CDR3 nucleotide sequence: TGTGCCAGCACCGGGTGGCTAAGCTCCTATAATTCACCCCTCCACTTT.

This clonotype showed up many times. The DNA for the CDR3 is TGTGCCAGCAGCTTAAACCCTGATGCGAAATACAATGAGCAGTTCTTC. The encoded protein is CASSLNPDAKYNEQFF. V is TRBV7-3 and J is TRBJ2-1; D is ambiguous. The CDR3 has 16 residues. The ends were cut back, 1 base at V and 4 bases at J, with 14 bases in the middle. Germline CDR1 and CDR2: SGHTA and FQGTGA.

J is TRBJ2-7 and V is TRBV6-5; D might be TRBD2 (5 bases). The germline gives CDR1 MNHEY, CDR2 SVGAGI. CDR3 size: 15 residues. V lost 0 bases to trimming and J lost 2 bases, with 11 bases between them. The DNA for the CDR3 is TGTGCCAGCAGTTACTCGGCGGGTGGCGCCTACGAGCAGTACTTC. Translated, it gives CASSYSAGGAYEQYF.

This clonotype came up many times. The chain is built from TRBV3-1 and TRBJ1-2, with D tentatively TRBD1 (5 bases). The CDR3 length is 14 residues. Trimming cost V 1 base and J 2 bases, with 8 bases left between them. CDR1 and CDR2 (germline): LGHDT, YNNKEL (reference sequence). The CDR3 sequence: CASSQATVNYGYTF. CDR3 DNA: TGTGCCAGCAGCCAAGCGACAGTCAACTATGGCTACACCTTC.

CDR3 loop: CATGRSAGELFF. In DNA form, the CDR3 reads TGTGCCACCGGGAGATCGGCCGGGGAGCTGTTTTTT. The chain joins TRBV6-2 or TRBV6-3 to TRBJ2-2, with D possibly matching TRBD2 (6 bases). The CDR3 has 12 residues. CDR1 MNHEY and CDR2 SVGEGT come from the germline V gene. Trimming took 10 bases from V and 6 from J, leaving 12 bases between them.

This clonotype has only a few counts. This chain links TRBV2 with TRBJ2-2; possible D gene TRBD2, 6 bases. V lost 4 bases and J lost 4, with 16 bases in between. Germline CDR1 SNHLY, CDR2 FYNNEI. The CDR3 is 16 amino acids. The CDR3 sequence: CASSGRDSLRTGELFF. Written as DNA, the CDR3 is TGTGCCAGCAGTGGCCGGGACTCCCTCCGCACCGGGGAGCTGTTTTTT.

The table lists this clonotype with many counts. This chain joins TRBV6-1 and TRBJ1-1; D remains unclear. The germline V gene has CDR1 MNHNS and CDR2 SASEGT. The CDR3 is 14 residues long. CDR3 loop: CVSDSPGMNTEAFF. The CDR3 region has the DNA TGTGTCTCTGACTCCCCCGGAATGAACACTGAAGCTTTCTTT.

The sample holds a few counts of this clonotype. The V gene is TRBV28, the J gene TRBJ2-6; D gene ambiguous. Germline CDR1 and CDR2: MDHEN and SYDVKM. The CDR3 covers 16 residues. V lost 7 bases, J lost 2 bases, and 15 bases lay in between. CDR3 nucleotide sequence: TGTGCCAGCAAAGAAGGATTAGACGCTGGGGCCAACGTCCTGACTTTC. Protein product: CASKEGLDAGANVLTF.

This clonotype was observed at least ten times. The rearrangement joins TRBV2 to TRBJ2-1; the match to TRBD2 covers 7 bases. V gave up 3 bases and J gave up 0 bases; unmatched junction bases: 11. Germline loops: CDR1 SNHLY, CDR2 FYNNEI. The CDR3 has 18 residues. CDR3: CASSDLTTSASSYNEQFF. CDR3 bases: TGTGCCAGCAGTGATCTTACTACTAGCGCAAGCTCCTACAATGAGCAGTTCTTC.

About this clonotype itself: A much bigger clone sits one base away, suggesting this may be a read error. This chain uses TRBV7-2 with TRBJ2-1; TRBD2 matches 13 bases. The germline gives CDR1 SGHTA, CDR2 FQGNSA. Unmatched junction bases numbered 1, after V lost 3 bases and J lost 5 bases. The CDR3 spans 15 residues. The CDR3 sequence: CASSFGLAGDNEQFF. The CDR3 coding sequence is TGTGCCAGCAGCTTTGGACTAGCGGGAGACAATGAGCAGTTCTTC.

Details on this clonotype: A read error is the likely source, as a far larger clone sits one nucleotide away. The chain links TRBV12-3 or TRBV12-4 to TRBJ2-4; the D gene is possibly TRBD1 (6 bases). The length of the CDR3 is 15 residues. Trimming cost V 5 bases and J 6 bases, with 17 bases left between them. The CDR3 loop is CASSPQQGFGNIQYF. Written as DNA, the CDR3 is TGTGCCAGCAGTCCGCAACAGGGATTCGGAAACATTCAGTACTTC.

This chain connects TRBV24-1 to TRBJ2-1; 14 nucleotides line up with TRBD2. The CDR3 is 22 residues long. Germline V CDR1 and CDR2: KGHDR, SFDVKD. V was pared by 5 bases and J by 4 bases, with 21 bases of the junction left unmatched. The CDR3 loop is CATSVLSGLAGVPAGAYNEQFF. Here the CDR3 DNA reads TGTGCCACCAGTGTCCTCTCGGGACTAGCGGGAGTTCCAGCCGGGGCGTACAATGAGCAGTTCTTC.

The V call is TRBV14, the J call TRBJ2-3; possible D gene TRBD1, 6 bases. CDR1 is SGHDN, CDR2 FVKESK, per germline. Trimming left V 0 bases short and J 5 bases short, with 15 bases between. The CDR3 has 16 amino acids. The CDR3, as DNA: TGTGCCAGCAGCCAAGAGAGGCAGGGGCTGAGAGATACGCAGTATTTT. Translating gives CASSQERQGLRDTQYF.

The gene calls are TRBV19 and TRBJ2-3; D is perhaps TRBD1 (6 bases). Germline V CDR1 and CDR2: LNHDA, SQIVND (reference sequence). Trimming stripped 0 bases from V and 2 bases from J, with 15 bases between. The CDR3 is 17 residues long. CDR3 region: CASSIDPGQTLTDTQYF. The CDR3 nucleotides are TGTGCCAGTAGTATAGATCCTGGACAGACGCTCACAGATACGCAGTATTTT.

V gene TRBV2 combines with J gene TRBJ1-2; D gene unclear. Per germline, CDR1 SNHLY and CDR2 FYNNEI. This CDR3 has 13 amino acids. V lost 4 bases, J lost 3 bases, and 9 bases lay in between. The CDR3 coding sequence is TGTGCCAGCAGTGCAACTATGGACTATGGCTACACCTTC. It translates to CASSATMDYGYTF.

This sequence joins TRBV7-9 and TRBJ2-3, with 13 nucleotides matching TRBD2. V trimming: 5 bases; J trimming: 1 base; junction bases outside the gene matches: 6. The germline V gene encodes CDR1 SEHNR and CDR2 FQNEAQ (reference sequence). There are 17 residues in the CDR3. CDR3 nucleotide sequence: TGTGCCAGCAGCAAAGGACTAGCGGGAGTAGGCACAGATACGCAGTATTTT. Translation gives CASSKGLAGVGTDTQYF.

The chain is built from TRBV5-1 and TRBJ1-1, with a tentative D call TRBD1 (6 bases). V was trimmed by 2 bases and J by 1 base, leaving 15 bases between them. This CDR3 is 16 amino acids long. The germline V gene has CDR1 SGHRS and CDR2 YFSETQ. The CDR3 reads CASSFTAGEGNTEAFF. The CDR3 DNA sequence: TGCGCCAGCAGCTTCACGGCAGGGGAAGGGAACACTGAAGCTTTCTTT.

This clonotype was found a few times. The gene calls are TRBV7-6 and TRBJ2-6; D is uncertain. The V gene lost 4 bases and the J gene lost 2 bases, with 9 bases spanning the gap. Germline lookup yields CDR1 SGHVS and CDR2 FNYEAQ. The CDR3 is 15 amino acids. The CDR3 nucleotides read TGTGCCAGCAGCTCGTATCCTACTGGGGCCAACGTCCTGACTTTC. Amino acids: CASSSYPTGANVLTF.

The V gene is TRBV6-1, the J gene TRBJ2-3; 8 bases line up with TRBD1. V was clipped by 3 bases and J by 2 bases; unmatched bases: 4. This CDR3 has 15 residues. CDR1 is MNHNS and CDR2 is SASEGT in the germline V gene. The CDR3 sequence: CASSEDRVPTDTQYF. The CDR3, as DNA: TGTGCCAGCAGTGAGGACAGGGTTCCCACAGATACGCAGTATTTT.

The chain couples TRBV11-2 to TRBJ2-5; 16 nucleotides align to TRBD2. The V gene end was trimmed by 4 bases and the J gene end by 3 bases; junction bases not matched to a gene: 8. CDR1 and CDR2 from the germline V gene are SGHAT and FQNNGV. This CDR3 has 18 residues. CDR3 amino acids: CASSSGTSGRGAKETQYF. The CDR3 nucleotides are TGTGCCAGCAGCTCTGGGACTAGCGGGAGGGGCGCCAAAGAGACCCAGTACTTC.

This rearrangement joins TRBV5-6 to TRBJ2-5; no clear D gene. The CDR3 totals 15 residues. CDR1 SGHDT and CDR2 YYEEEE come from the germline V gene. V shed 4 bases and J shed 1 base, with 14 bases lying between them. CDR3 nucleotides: TGTGCCAGCAGCAGTGAGCGAGATTTCCAAGAGACCCAGTACTTC. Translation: CASSSERDFQETQYF.

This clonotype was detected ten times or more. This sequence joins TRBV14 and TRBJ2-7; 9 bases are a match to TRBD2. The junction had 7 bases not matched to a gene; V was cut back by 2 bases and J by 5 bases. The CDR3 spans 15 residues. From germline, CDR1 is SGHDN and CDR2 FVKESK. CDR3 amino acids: CASSQLLAGWDEQYF. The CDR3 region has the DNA TGTGCCAGCAGCCAACTTCTAGCGGGATGGGACGAGCAGTACTTC.